Following are 20 T cell receptor beta chains from one sample sequenced in a study of early T cells in non-severe SARS-CoV-2 infection. MiXCR, run by TCRdb on the 5' RACE reads, gives a single entry per CDR3 protein. The sample carries tens of thousands of distinct CDR3 sequences, about 4% recorded once. Material: whole blood. The source of these receptors is an adult who was a healthcare worker with PCR-confirmed SARS-CoV-2 infection or an uninfected control (not recorded which).

This clonotype was counted many times. The CDR3 end shows no conserved phenylalanine or tryptophan, and so a read error is likely. The DNA is omitted, as the CDR3 cannot be located on it reliably, and the CDR3 follows TCRdb's listing. The gene calls are TRBV5-4 and TRBJ1-2; the table's D call TRBD1 went unverified against the DNA. The CDR3 adds up to 11 amino acids, both ends counted. Germline values: CDR1 SGHNT, CDR2 YYREEE (reference sequence). The CDR3 here is CASSAGTGYAL.

This clonotype showed up many times. J is TRBJ2-1 and V is TRBV10-1, with 8 bases lining up with TRBD2. J was trimmed by 9 bases and V by 3 bases; bases with no gene match: 10. CDR3 length: 15 amino acids. Looked up from germline, CDR1 is WNHNN and CDR2 is SYGVQD (reference sequence). The CDR3 spells CASSDGVAGSTEQFF. The CDR3 coding sequence is TGCGCCAGCAGTGATGGGGTAGCGGGATCTACTGAGCAGTTCTTC.

This clonotype has at least ten counts. The chain recombines TRBV12-3 or TRBV12-4 with TRBJ2-7, with D hard to call. V dropped 4 bases and J dropped 6 bases, with 19 bases sitting between them. CDR3 length equals 15 residues. The CDR3, as DNA: TGTGCCAGCAGTTCCCTCACCCATGGGCCTGTCGAGCAGTACTTC. This codes for CASSSLTHGPVEQYF.

This clonotype was observed a handful of times. This chain uses TRBV6-2 or TRBV6-3 with TRBJ1-5; no firm D call. In germline, CDR1 is MNHEY, CDR2 SVGEGT. Trimming stripped 5 bases from V and 3 bases from J, with 17 bases between. There are 16 residues in the CDR3. Written as DNA, the CDR3 is TGTGCCAGCAGTCCCGGACTTCCCTTCCCCAATCAGCCCCAGCATTTT. Residues: CASSPGLPFPNQPQHF.

This clonotype was recorded many times. This chain uses TRBV12-3 or TRBV12-4 with TRBJ2-7; D is unresolved. V was pared by 2 bases and J by 7 bases, with 18 bases between. This CDR3 has 15 amino acids. CDR3 DNA: TGTGCCAGCAGTTTATGGGGTCAGGATTTACGGGAGCAGTACTTC. Translated: CASSLWGQDLREQYF.

Ten or more counts support this clonotype. The genes are TRBV10-3 and TRBJ2-1, with 13 nucleotides matching TRBD2. The V gene end was trimmed by 6 bases and the J gene end by 6 bases; junction bases not matched to a gene: 5. Germline V lookup: CDR1 ENHRY, CDR2 SYGVKD. This CDR3 has 15 amino acids. The CDR3, as DNA: TGTGCCATCAGATCCGGGACTAGCGGGACCAATGAGCAGTTCTTC. Translation: CAIRSGTSGTNEQFF.

This clonotype was detected only a few times. The rearrangement joins TRBV4-1 to TRBJ2-7; 10 bases map to TRBD1. This CDR3 spans 16 amino acids. Germline CDR1 and CDR2: MGHRA and YSYEKL. V dropped 1 base and J dropped 6; count of bases not matched to a gene: 9. CDR3 protein: CASSQAGGTGVSEQYF. In DNA form, the CDR3 reads TGCGCCAGCAGCCAAGCCGGCGGGACAGGGGTTAGCGAGCAGTACTTC.

This clonotype was recorded many times. The rearrangement uses TRBV29-1 and TRBJ2-7, with 7 nucleotides matching TRBD1. Germline V gene lookup returns CDR1 SQVTM and CDR2 ANQGSEA. V lost 5 bases to trimming and J lost 5 bases; unmatched junction nucleotides: 6. CDR3 length: 12 residues. CDR3 nucleotide sequence: TGCAGCGTTCTGACAGGGCGAAACGAGCAGTACTTC. This encodes CSVLTGRNEQYF.

The gene calls are TRBV7-9 and TRBJ1-1; possibly TRBD1 for D (5 bases). CDR1 and CDR2 from the germline V gene are SEHNR and FQNEAQ (reference sequence). CDR3 length: 13 amino acids. The germline V and J ends were trimmed by 5 bases and 5 bases, with 12 bases remaining between them. The CDR3 region is CASSPGPGTEAFF. The CDR3 nucleotides read TGTGCCAGCAGCCCCGGGCCAGGGACTGAAGCTTTCTTT.

This clonotype was counted at least ten times. The rearrangement uses TRBV2 and TRBJ2-1, with unresolved D. There are 12 residues in the CDR3. Germline CDR1 reads SNHLY; CDR2 reads FYNNEI. The V and J ends lost 5 bases and 8 bases respectively, with 10 bases between them. The CDR3 region has the DNA TGTGCCAGCAGTCAGAACGGCTATGAGCAGTTCTTC. Translated, it gives CASSQNGYEQFF.

The sample holds many counts of this clonotype. The gene calls are TRBV20-1 and TRBJ2-1; D ambiguous. V shed 1 base and J shed 4 bases, with 14 bases lying between them. Germline CDR1 DFQATT, CDR2 SNEGSKA (reference sequence). The CDR3 spans 15 residues. In DNA form, the CDR3 reads TGCAGTGCTAGAGTTGGCTACCAAACTTACAATGAGCAGTTCTTC. This encodes CSARVGYQTYNEQFF.

This clonotype was detected many times. The rearrangement joins TRBV29-1 to TRBJ1-6; 7 nucleotides line up with TRBD1. Germline V lookup: CDR1 SQVTM, CDR2 ANQGSEA. Trimming took 3 bases from V and 6 from J; bases not matched to a gene: 5. This CDR3 region has 14 residues. CDR3 DNA: TGCAGCGTTGACTTGGGACAGCCTAATTCACCCCTCCACTTT. Translated, it gives CSVDLGQPNSPLHF.

In this sample, this clonotype turned up many times. This chain links TRBV28 with TRBJ2-1; D remains unclear. Germline V gives CDR1 MDHEN, CDR2 SYDVKM. This CDR3 spans 16 amino acids. The V and J ends lost 4 bases and 2 bases respectively, with 15 bases between them. The DNA of the CDR3 is TGTGCCAGCAGTTCCCTCCACGGTAGTGCCTACAATGAGCAGTTCTTC. Its translation is CASSSLHGSAYNEQFF.

This clonotype was seen only a few times. This chain links TRBV29-1 with TRBJ2-7; 9 bases fit TRBD1. J lost 4 bases, V lost 3 bases, and 4 bases had no gene match. The germline gives CDR1 SQVTM, CDR2 ANQGSEA. The CDR3 has 13 amino acids. CDR3 sequence: CSVEWGQGYEQYF. The CDR3 DNA is TGCAGCGTTGAGTGGGGACAGGGATACGAGCAGTACTTC.

This clonotype was seen ten or more times. V usage is TRBV19 and J usage is TRBJ2-3; a weak D match, TRBD1 (6 bases). The germline V gene encodes CDR1 LNHDA and CDR2 SQIVND (reference sequence). V lost 4 bases and J lost 3, with 8 bases in between. CDR3 size: 13 residues. The CDR3 spells CASSTRGTDTQYF. The DNA of the CDR3 is TGTGCCAGTAGTACCAGGGGAACAGATACGCAGTATTTT.

The rearrangement uses TRBV19 and TRBJ2-1; tentatively, D is TRBD2 (6 bases). In germline, CDR1 is LNHDA, CDR2 SQIVND (reference sequence). The CDR3 length is 13 residues. Between the trimmed V and J ends, which lost 5 bases and 4 bases, there was a span of 9 bases. CDR3 in amino acids: CASSPGTYNEQFF. For the CDR3, the DNA is TGTGCCAGTAGTCCAGGGACTTACAATGAGCAGTTCTTC. The full variable domain, rest sourced from reference TRBV19 and TRBJ2-1, is DGGITQSPKYLFRKEGQNVTLSCEQNLNHDAMYWYRQDPGQGLRLIYYSQIVNDFQKGDIAEGYSVSREKKESFPLTVTSAQKNPTAFYLCASSPGTYNEQFFGPGTRLTVL.

In this sample, this clonotype turned up many times. The genes are TRBV5-4 and TRBJ2-6; D not certain. V dropped 0 bases and J dropped 1 base, with 11 bases sitting between them. CDR1 is SGHNT, CDR2 YYREEE, per germline (reference sequence). This CDR3 comprises 17 residues. The CDR3: CASSLVHPGSGANVLTF. CDR3 nucleotides: TGTGCCAGCAGCTTGGTCCACCCCGGGTCTGGGGCCAACGTCCTGACTTTC.

This clonotype was counted ten times or more. V usage is TRBV7-2 and J usage is TRBJ2-1, with TRBD2 as a possible D gene (6 bases). This CDR3 is 15 amino acids long. CDR1 and CDR2 from the germline V gene are SGHTA and FQGNSA. Trimming shortened V by 2 bases and J by 2 bases, and 10 bases separated the two germline ends. The CDR3 DNA reads as TGTGCCAGCAGCTTATACCGGGGGACCTACAATGAGCAGTTCTTC. Its translation is CASSLYRGTYNEQFF.

This clonotype has ten or more counts. The V and J genes are TRBV7-3 and TRBJ1-2; 8 bases align to TRBD1. CDR3 length: 13 amino acids. V shed 5 bases and J 10 bases; nucleotides not matched to a gene: 9. CDR1 is SGHTA, CDR2 FQGTGA, per germline. The CDR3 loop is CASSPGRGQVYTF. CDR3 DNA sequence: TGTGCCAGCAGCCCCGGCAGGGGGCAAGTCTACACCTTC.

Ten or more counts support this clonotype. V is TRBV29-1 and J is TRBJ1-3; weak D call: TRBD1 (5 bases). This CDR3 has 13 amino acids. With 7 bases removed from V and 5 bases from J, the gap between germline ends came to 15 bases. CDR1 and CDR2 from the germline V gene are SQVTM and ANQGSEA. The CDR3 DNA follows: TGCAGCGCCAGGGAGGGGAGGAGAAACACCATATATTTT. Its protein product is CSAREGRRNTIYF.